This T cell receptor (beta chain) was obtained from a study of long-term antiretroviral therapy in people with HIV (dated by TCRdb to 2021 to 2024). Study-level background: The earliest samples were collected about a decade before the 2015 WHO recommendation for immediate ART, when ART was typically delayed until CD4 counts fell. Whether ART initiation and durable HIV suppression were associated with changes in peripheral blood TRB repertoire composition and diversity was tested in a retrospective serial study. A total of over 150 cryopreserved PBMC samples came from approximately 30 adults with confirmed HIV infection and were collected serially over a mean of roughly six years (range 1-12). Of the approximately 30 participants with HIV, approximately 11 were female. No cross-contamination during QIAcube processing was shown when test extractions of a monoclonal T-cell line were performed alongside fewer than 40 polyclonal samples. The paper's findings and limits, for the study overall: The samples span the years 2004 to 2017, and the ART regimens used may be less effective than current regimens. Starting ART was linked to a significant rise in TRB diversity, yet even after long-term ART the diversity remained significantly lower than in transplant donor controls. Because PBMC availability was limited, only the TCR beta chain was sequenced, with no alpha chain pairing. Inferences about post-ART repertoire changes are limited because no data were available on ART adherence, viral resistance or therapy changes. CDR3 length ranges in HIV repertoires were narrower than in controls, and network structure suggested an antigen-experienced repertoire with only a slight naive shift after ART. Expanded TRB clones identified before ART initiation dominated the repertoire across all time points, though the dominance fluctuated and decreased in many PLHIV after ART. Because cell numbers in pre-ART samples were limited, unsorted PBMC were profiled instead of sorted CD4+ and CD8+ T cells.

To be included, a participant needed at least one PBMC sample from before ART initiation plus at least two post-ART samples. Every participant with HIV received treatment in the United States of America. Before DNA extraction, cryopreserved samples containing about 0.95-10 million PBMC were thawed and washed. At the time of the earliest PBMC sample, participants with HIV were aged between roughly 20 and 55 years. Per participant, PBMC samples came from 1-4 timepoints prior to ART initiation and 2-8 timepoints following ART initiation, for a median of 7 samples. For every participant, serial HIV viral load, CD4+ T-cell count, ART history and demographic data were obtained. Using a Qiagen kit on a QIAcube, genomic DNA was extracted from unsorted PBMC, with samples processed in batches of 12. The immunoSEQ hsTCRB v3.0 assay was used at survey level resolution for TRB variable region sequencing. The target sequencing depth for TRB was about 40,000-50,000 T-cell genomes per sample. An Illumina MiSeq with a v3 150-cycle kit was used to sequence the pooled TRB libraries. The authors' pipeline ran thus. Analysis of repertoires was carried out in R inside a reproducible Nextflow workflow spanning QC, data transformation and analysis. LymphoSeq2, an R package for exploring AIRR-Seq data, was used to implement the custom analyses. A few samples that produced fewer than 5000 total TRB sequences were removed, so some 190 HIV repertoires were analyzed. Among the roughly 180 retained HIV repertoires, some 59 were collected before ART initiation and roughly 130 after ART initiation. Each repertoire was downsampled to 5000 TRB nucleotide sequences, and summary statistics were averaged across 100 downsampling iterations. TRB sequences were retained for analysis only if CDR3 regions of at least seven amino acids were present. Diversity was measured with a Shannon entropy-derived clonality score and the Gini coefficient. In the repertoire networks, any two of the top 5000 CDR3 amino acid sequences were connected whenever the two sequences differed by an edit distance of one. Antigen specificity groups and MHC restriction were predicted for TRB CDR3 amino acid sequences with GLIPH2. To flag known CMV, EBV, HIV or tissue antigen associations, CDR3 amino acid sequences were matched against VDJdb and McPAS-TCR. Pre-ART, post-ART and control groups were compared with Wilcoxon signed-rank tests and Holm-Bonferroni correction. TCRdb stores this immuneACCESS table with in-frame sequences only. Part of the clones is absent; in the studies checked, under half of the shortfall reflects unresolved V genes, and no reason is known for the rest. D and trimming were read from the DNA, whereas the V and J calls and clone size are those reported in that table. The sample table contains more than 15,000 clones; only one count was recorded for approximately 75% of them. The ten largest make up about 9% of the sample.

Of note for this clone: Its binding antigen is unknown. No much larger clone is present one base from it, and per-base qualities are unavailable.

The specimen comprised unsorted PBMCs, sampled 0.3 years after starting antiretroviral therapy. The sequence derives from a man younger than 30 with HIV.

The DNA sequence is TGTGCCAGCAGTTACGGCGGGACAGTACCATATGGCTACACCTTC. It is translated as CASSYGGTVPYGYTF. In this chain, TRBV6-6 is recombined with TRBJ1-2, with 7 bases matching TRBD1. CDR3 length: 15 amino acids, cysteine to phenylalanine. Of the read, only the CDR3 DNA is kept; its 45 bases are in frame from base 1. Trimming leaves V shorter by 2 bases and J shorter by 5 bases, with the junction holding 8 bases beyond the gene matches. CDR1 and CDR2 are drawn from the germline V gene (reference sequence): MNHNY, SVGAGI.